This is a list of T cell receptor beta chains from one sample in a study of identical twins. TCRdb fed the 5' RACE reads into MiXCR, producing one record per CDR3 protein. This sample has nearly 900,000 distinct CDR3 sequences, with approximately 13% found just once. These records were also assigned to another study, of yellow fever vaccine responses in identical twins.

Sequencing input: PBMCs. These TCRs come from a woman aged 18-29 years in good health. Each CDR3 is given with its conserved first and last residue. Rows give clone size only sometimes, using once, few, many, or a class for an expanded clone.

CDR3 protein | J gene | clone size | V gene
CASSSPPYTGGGETQYF | TRBJ2-5 | few | TRBV7-8
CASCLGGGGKTQYF | TRBJ2-5 | few | TRBV12-3/TRBV12-4
CASTTGRLVEKLFF | TRBJ1-4 | few | TRBV2
CAISELDRGTDTQYF | TRBJ2-3 | few | TRBV10-3
CASSFGGTHNEKLFF | TRBJ1-4 | few | TRBV7-9
CSVDKSNYGYTF | TRBJ1-2 | NA | TRBV29-1
CATRLAGRGDEQFF | TRBJ2-1 | few | TRBV10-3
CASKGRSYNEQFF | TRBJ2-1 | many | TRBV28
CSATDGANSYGYTF | TRBJ1-2 | few | TRBV20-1
CASSLRLAANEQFF | TRBJ2-1 | NA | TRBV27
CASSSGTRVTRTDTQYF | TRBJ2-3 | few | TRBV7-9